Sequencing of this T cell receptor beta chain was carried out in a study of blood T cell repertoires in COVID-19. As for the study in general: Acute and convalescent COVID-19 specimens originated in the United States, Italy and Spain.

In the authors' methods: Researchers report that nucleated cell counts were estimated from reference gene primer amplification. Data came from immunoSEQ multiplex PCR; TCRdb stores just in-frame clones and leaves some out. V and J calls and clone size are given by that table; D and trimming were obtained from the DNA. The sample gives about 100,000 clones, 80% to 90% of which show up once; about 7.7% is in the top ten. This clone was detected only a few times. V gave up 2 bases and J gave up 7 bases, with 15 bases separating them. Germline loops: CDR1 SGHAT, CDR2 FQNNGV. The CDR3 spans 15 residues. The TCR sequence derives from a man aged 60 to 75 with acute or convalescent COVID-19. Sample: peripheral blood. V is TRBV11-2 and J is TRBJ1-5; no reliable D call. The CDR3 DNA reads as TGTGCCAGCAGCTTACAAGCAGGATTTGGGCAGCCCCAGCATTTT. Its protein is CASSLQAGFGQPQHF.